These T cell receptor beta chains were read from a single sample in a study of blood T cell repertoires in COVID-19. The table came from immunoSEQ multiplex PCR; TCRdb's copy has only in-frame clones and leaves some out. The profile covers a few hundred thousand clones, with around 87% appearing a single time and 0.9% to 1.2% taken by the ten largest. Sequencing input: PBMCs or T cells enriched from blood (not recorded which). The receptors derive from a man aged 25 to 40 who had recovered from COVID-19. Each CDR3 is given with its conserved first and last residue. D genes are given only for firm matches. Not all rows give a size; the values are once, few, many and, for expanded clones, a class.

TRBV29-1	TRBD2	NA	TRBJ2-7	CSVERAGSGSGYEQYF	TGCAGCGTTGAAAGGGCGGGTAGCGGGAGCGGGTACGAGCAGTACTTC
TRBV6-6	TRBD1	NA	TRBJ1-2	CASRPGTEGGYTF	TGTGCCAGCAGACCCGGGACAGAAGGTGGCTACACCTTC
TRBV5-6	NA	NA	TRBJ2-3	CASSSGVVSDTQYF	TGTGCCAGCAGTTCCGGTGTAGTTTCAGATACGCAGTATTTT
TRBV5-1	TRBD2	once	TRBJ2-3	CASSQTSGQGDTQYF	TGCGCCAGCAGCCAAACTAGCGGGCAAGGGGATACGCAGTATTTT
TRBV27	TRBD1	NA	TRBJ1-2	CASSYRGLNYGYTF	TGTGCCAGCAGTTACAGGGGCCTTAACTATGGCTACACCTTC
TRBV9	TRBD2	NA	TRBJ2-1	CASSAPLWLAGDSEQFF	TGTGCCAGCAGCGCTCCCCTTTGGCTAGCGGGAGATTCTGAGCAGTTCTTC
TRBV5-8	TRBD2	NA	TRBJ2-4	CASRGGGFAKNIQYF	TGTGCCAGCAGGGGCGGGGGGTTCGCCAAAAACATTCAGTACTTC
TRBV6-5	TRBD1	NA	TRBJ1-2	CASSYGTGAGNYGYTF	TGTGCCAGCAGTTACGGGACAGGGGCGGGGAACTATGGCTACACCTTC
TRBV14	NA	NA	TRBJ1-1	CASSQEGVYSEAFF	TGTGCCAGCAGCCAAGAAGGGGTCTATTCTGAAGCTTTCTTT
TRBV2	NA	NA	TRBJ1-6	CASSSGQNYNSPLHF	TGTGCCAGCAGTTCCGGACAGAACTATAATTCACCCCTCCACTTT
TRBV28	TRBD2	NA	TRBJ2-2	CASSLLAGGPGELFF	TGTGCCAGCAGTTTGTTAGCGGGAGGCCCCGGGGAGCTGTTTTTT
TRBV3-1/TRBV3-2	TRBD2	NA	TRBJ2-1	CASSQTSGSSYNEQFF	TGTGCCAGCAGCCAAACTAGCGGGAGCTCCTACAATGAGCAGTTCTTC
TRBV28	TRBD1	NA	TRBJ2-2	CASSSQGSDAGELFF	TGTGCCAGCAGCTCACAGGGGTCGGATGCCGGGGAGCTGTTTTTT
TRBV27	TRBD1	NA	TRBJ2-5	CASSLTSTGLGTQYF	TGTGCCAGCAGTCTTACATCGACAGGGTTGGGGACCCAGTACTTC
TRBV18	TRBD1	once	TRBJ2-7	CASSPSWTGKDEQYF	TGTGCCAGCTCACCCAGCTGGACAGGGAAGGACGAGCAGTACTTC
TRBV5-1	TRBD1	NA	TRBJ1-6	CASSARTGANSPLHF	TGCGCCAGCAGCGCTCGGACAGGGGCGAATTCACCCCTCCACTTT
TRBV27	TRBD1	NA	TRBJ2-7	CASSLSATGSGLSYEQYF	TGTGCCAGCAGTTTATCGGCGACAGGGAGCGGCCTGTCCTACGAGCAGTACTTC
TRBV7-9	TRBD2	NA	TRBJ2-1	CASSITSGSLDEQFF	TGTGCCAGCAGCATCACTAGCGGGAGTTTGGATGAGCAGTTCTTC
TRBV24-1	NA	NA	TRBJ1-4	CATSGRGEENEKLFF	TGTGCCACCAGTGGTCGGGGGGAGGAAAATGAAAAACTGTTTTTT
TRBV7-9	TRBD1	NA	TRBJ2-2	CATTRQGNTGELFF	TGTGCCACCACCCGACAGGGTAACACCGGGGAGCTGTTTTTT
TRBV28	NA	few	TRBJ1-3	CASSLLSGSGNTIYF	TGTGCCAGCAGTTTATTATCGGGATCCGGAAACACCATATATTTT
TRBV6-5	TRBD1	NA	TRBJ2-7	CASSYARQGTYEQYF	TGTGCCAGCAGTTACGCCCGACAGGGAACCTACGAGCAGTACTTC
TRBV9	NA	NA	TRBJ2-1	CASSEGSYNEQFF	TGTGCCAGCAGCGAAGGGAGTTACAATGAGCAGTTCTTC
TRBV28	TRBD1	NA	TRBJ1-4	CATGQGWEKLFF	TGTGCCACCGGACAGGGTTGGGAAAAACTGTTTTTT
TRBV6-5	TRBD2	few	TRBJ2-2	CASSYGLAGGSGELFF	TGTGCCAGCAGTTATGGTCTAGCGGGAGGGTCCGGGGAGCTGTTTTTT
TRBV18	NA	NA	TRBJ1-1	CASSPTGLGGTEAFF	TGTGCCAGCTCACCGACAGGCCTAGGTGGCACTGAAGCTTTCTTT
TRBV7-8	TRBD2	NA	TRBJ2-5	CASSPEVAGGETQYF	TGTGCCAGCAGCCCAGAAGTAGCGGGAGGAGAGACCCAGTACTTC
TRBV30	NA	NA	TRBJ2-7	CAWSVGSYEQYF	TGTGCCTGGAGTGTCGGGTCCTACGAGCAGTACTTC
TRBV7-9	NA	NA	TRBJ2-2	CASSLRSRGEGTGELFF	TGTGCCAGCAGCTTAAGGAGCAGGGGGGAAGGAACCGGGGAGCTGTTTTTT
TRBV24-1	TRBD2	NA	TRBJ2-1	CAPGRKAGLSSEQFF	TGTGCCCCCGGGCGGAAAGCGGGACTGAGCAGTGAGCAGTTCTTC
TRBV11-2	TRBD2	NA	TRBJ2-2	CASTLGGVNTGELFF	TGTGCCAGCACCTTGGGAGGGGTAAACACCGGGGAGCTGTTTTTT
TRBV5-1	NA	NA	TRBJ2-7	CASSPGFYEQYF	TGCGCCAGCAGCCCGGGGTTCTACGAGCAGTACTTC
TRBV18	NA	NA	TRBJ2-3	CASSPMTGSEADTQYF	TGTGCCAGCTCACCAATGACAGGAAGCGAAGCAGATACGCAGTATTTT
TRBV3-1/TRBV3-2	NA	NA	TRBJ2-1	CASSQEVSVVGNEQFF	TGTGCCAGCAGCCAAGAAGTGAGTGTCGTCGGCAATGAGCAGTTCTTC
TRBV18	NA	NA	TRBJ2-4	CASSPGGEGNIQYF	TGTGCCAGCTCACCAGGGGGCGAGGGGAACATTCAGTACTTC
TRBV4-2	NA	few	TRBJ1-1	CASSQEGRQGGAEAFF	TGTGCCAGCAGCCAAGAAGGTCGGCAGGGTGGAGCTGAAGCTTTCTTT
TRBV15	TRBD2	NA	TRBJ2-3	CATSTDAGLAGVDTQYF	TGTGCCACCAGCACAGACGCGGGACTAGCGGGAGTAGATACGCAGTATTTT
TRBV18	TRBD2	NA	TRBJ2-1	CASSPQLAGGNNEQFF	TGTGCCAGCTCACCACAATTAGCGGGAGGGAACAATGAGCAGTTCTTC
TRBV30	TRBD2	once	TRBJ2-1	CAWSVRTSGRVEQFF	TGTGCCTGGAGTGTACGGACTAGCGGGAGGGTGGAGCAGTTCTTC
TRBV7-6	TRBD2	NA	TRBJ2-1	CASGRELAGYNEQFF	TGTGCCAGCGGCCGGGAACTAGCGGGGTACAATGAGCAGTTCTTC
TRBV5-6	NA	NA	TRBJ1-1	CASSLVGGAEAFF	TGTGCCAGCAGCTTGGTTGGGGGCGCTGAAGCTTTCTTT
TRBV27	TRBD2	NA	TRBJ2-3	CASSLGLAGEGVDTQYF	TGTGCCAGCAGTTTAGGGCTAGCGGGAGAGGGGGTAGATACGCAGTATTTT
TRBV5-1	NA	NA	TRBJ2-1	CASSLSSGLLLPGGEQFF	TGCGCCAGCAGCTTGTCATCGGGTCTTCTACTCCCCGGAGGTGAGCAGTTCTTC
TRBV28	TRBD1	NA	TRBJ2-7	CASSFGTGDMPYEQYF	TGTGCCAGCAGTTTCGGGACAGGGGATATGCCCTACGAGCAGTACTTC
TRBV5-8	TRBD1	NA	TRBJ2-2	CASSPRDRARTGELFF	TGTGCCAGCAGCCCTCGGGACAGGGCGAGGACCGGGGAGCTGTTTTTT
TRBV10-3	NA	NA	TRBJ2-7	CAISESYSNEQYF	TGTGCCATCAGTGAGTCTTACAGTAACGAGCAGTACTTC
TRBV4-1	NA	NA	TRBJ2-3	CASRKVGEDTQYF	TGCGCCAGCAGGAAAGTAGGAGAAGATACGCAGTATTTT
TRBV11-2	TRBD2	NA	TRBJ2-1	CASSFGLAGTNEQFF	TGTGCCAGCAGCTTCGGACTAGCGGGAACCAATGAGCAGTTCTTC
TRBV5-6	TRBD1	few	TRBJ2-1	CASSSRDRLHNEQFF	TGTGCCAGCAGCTCCCGGGACAGATTACACAATGAGCAGTTCTTC